This T cell receptor beta chain was recorded in a study of metastatic and nonmetastatic thyroid tumors. Across the whole study: Repertoires from blood and tumor or nodule tissue of malignant and benign thyroid patients were compared. Whole-study findings and limits: In blood and tumor, TCR beta diversity was reportedly significantly higher in malignant thyroid tumors than in benign nodules.

Original analysis: Between-group CDR3 differences, defined by clinicopathological status, yielded a distant-metastasis classifier for papillary thyroid cancer. TCRdb ran MiXCR on the PCR reads. TCRdb, not the authors, supplied the V and J calls. The table records 12,000 to 15,000 clones, about 27% of them present only once. In the case of this clone: What it recognizes is unknown.

Thyroid surgery took place with no prior treatment in any patient. With V trimmed by 1 base and J by 5 bases, 4 bases remained unmatched. The CDR3 extends over 13 amino acids. The germline V gene encodes CDR1 DFQATT and CDR2 SNEGSKA (reference sequence). The receptor's source is a female donor with papillary thyroid cancer or a benign thyroid nodule (not recorded which). Some clones in this sample may be carry-over from other donors' samples. The chain recombines TRBV20-1 with TRBJ1-1, with 7 nucleotides matching TRBD1. Material: blood. Here the CDR3 DNA reads TGCAGTGCTAGAGGAGGGGGCATGACTGAAGCTTTCTTT. Residues: CSARGGGMTEAFF.